These 9 T cell receptor beta chains share one sample of origin, sequenced in a study of cytomegalovirus exposure and HLA in healthy donors. PCR amplification relied on 60 Vbeta primers (plus 13 Jbeta primers). The method was immunoSEQ multiplex PCR; TCRdb's version includes in-frame clones alone and lacks a portion of them. Here the sample spans 85,000 to 100,000 clones, about 79% being singletons. Sequencing was performed on PBMCs. These receptors were collected from a male donor in good health and CMV-seropositive.

This chain joins TRBV27 and TRBJ1-2, with 10 bases aligning to TRBD1. The CDR3 sequence is 16 residues long. V was pared by 1 base and J by 6 bases, with 8 bases of the junction left unmatched. The V gene's germline CDR1 is MNHEY and CDR2 SMNVEV (reference sequence). The CDR3 nucleotides are TGTGCCAGCAGTTTATTACCCGGGACAGGGGTGGATGGCTACACCTTC. The encoded protein is CASSLLPGTGVDGYTF.

This clone was counted once. The J gene is TRBJ2-5, the V gene TRBV6-6, with D tentatively TRBD2 (5 bases). Trimming removed 4 bases from V and 5 bases from J, with 17 bases in between. CDR3 length: 15 amino acids. Germline lookup yields CDR1 MNHNY and CDR2 SVGAGI (reference sequence). The CDR3: CASSSPPGVEETQYF. As DNA, the CDR3 is TGTGCCAGCAGTTCCCCCCCCGGGGTAGAGGAGACCCAGTACTTC.

CDR3 protein: CASSPGGGAGLRRNEQFF. The CDR3 bases are TGTGCCAGCAGCCCAGGAGGGGGCGCAGGATTGAGACGCAATGAGCAGTTCTTC. The J gene is TRBJ2-1, the V gene TRBV7-8, with D maybe TRBD1 (7 bases). Between the trimmed V and J ends, which lost 5 bases and 6 bases, there was a span of 26 bases. This CDR3 spans 18 amino acids. Germline values: CDR1 SGHVS, CDR2 FQNEAQ.

This chain links TRBV6-5 with TRBJ2-1; D gene uncertain. The V and J ends lost 5 bases and 10 bases respectively, with 9 bases between them. CDR3 size: 11 residues. Germline V gene sequence: CDR1 MNHEY, CDR2 SVGAGI. Written as DNA, the CDR3 is TGTGCCAGCAGTAACGACTTAGAGCAGTTCTTC. Translated, it gives CASSNDLEQFF.

The chain has TRBV14 and TRBJ2-7; a weak D match, TRBD2 (5 bases). Looked up from germline, CDR1 is SGHDN and CDR2 is FVKESK. The V end was cut by 1 base, the J end by 3 bases, with 7 bases between. This CDR3 contains 13 residues. The CDR3, as DNA: TGTGCCAGCAGCCAAGTTGAGGGCTACGAGCAGTACTTC. Translated: CASSQVEGYEQYF.

The chain has TRBV18 and TRBJ1-1, with TRBD1 as a possible D gene (5 bases). The CDR3 has 15 residues. Germline V lookup: CDR1 KGHSH, CDR2 LQKENI. Trimming shortened V by 4 bases and J by 3 bases, and 15 bases separated the two germline ends. The DNA for the CDR3 is TGTGCCAGCTCACACCGGGACTGGGAGGACACTGAAGCTTTCTTT. Amino acids: CASSHRDWEDTEAFF.

This clone occurred once. CDR3 DNA: TGTGCCAGCAGCTCGGGAGCTTGGTCTGGACAGCCCCAGCATTTT. Translating gives CASSSGAWSGQPQHF. The J gene is TRBJ1-5, the V gene TRBV5-6; D ambiguous. Trimming stripped 3 bases from V and 7 bases from J, with 17 bases between. CDR1 and CDR2 (germline): SGHDT, YYEEEE. This CDR3 comprises 15 residues. Based on the CDR3 plus reference TRBV5-6 and TRBJ1-5, the full variable domain is DAGVTQSPTHLIKTRGQQVTLRCSPKSGHDTVSWYQQALGQGPQFIFQYYEEEERQRGNFPDRFSGHQFPNYSSELNVNALLLGDSALYLCASSSGAWSGQPQHFGDGTRLSIL.

The V call is TRBV7-2, the J call TRBJ1-4, with TRBD1 matching 7 bases. The germline V gene encodes CDR1 SGHTA and CDR2 FQGNSA. The CDR3 runs 15 residues. The junction had 4 bases not matched to a gene; V was cut back by 5 bases and J by 1 base. In DNA, the CDR3 is TGTGCCAGCAGCCTCAGACAGGGAACTAATGAAAAACTGTTTTTT. It specifies CASSLRQGTNEKLFF.

In its sample, this clone was seen a few times. The rearrangement joins TRBV7-2 to TRBJ1-6; D not resolved. V was clipped by 5 bases and J by 9 bases, with 14 bases between them. This CDR3 comprises 14 residues. Looked up from germline, CDR1 is SGHTA and CDR2 is FQGNSA. This CDR3 is CASSEGPIGSPLHF. For the CDR3, the DNA is TGTGCCAGCAGCGAGGGTCCGATCGGTTCACCCCTCCACTTT.